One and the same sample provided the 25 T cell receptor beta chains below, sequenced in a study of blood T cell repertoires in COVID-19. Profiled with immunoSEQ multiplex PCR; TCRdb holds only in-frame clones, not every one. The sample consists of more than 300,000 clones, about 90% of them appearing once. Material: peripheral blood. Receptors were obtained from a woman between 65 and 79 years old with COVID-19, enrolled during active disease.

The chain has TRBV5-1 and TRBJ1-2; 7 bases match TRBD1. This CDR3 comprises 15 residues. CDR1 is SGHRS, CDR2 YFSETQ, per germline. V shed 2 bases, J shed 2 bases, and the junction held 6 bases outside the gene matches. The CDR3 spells CASSFLTGTNYGYTF. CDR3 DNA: TGCGCCAGCAGCTTCCTGACAGGGACGAACTATGGCTACACCTTC.

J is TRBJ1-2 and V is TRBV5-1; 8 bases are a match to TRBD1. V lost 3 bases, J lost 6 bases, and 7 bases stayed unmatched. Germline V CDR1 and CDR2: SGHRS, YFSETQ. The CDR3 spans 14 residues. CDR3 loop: CASSSTGGSNGYTF. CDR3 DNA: TGCGCCAGCAGCTCCACAGGGGGTTCGAATGGCTACACCTTC. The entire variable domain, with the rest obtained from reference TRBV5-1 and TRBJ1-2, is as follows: KAGVTQTPRYLIKTRGQQVTLSCSPISGHRSVSWYQQTPGQGLQFLFEYFSETQRNKGNFPGRFSGRQFSNSRSEMNVSTLELGDSALYLCASSSTGGSNGYTFGSGTRLTVV.

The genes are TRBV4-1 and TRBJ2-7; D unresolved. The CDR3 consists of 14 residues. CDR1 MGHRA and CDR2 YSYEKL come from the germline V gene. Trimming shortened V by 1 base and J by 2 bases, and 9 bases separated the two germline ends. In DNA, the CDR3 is TGCGCCAGCAGCCAAGGGCCTTCCGCCTACGAGCAGTACTTC. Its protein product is CASSQGPSAYEQYF.

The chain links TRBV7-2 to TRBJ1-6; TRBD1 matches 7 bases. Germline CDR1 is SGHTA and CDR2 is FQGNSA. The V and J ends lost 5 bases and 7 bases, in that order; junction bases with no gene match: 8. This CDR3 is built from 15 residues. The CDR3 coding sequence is TGTGCCAGCAGCCCACAGGGGCCCCAAAATTCACCCCTCCACTTT. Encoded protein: CASSPQGPQNSPLHF.

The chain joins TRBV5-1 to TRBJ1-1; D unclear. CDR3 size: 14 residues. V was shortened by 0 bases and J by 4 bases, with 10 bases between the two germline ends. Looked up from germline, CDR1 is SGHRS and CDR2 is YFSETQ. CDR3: CASSLGVRGTEAFF. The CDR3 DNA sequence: TGCGCCAGCAGCTTGGGGGTCCGGGGCACTGAAGCTTTCTTT.

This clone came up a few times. The CDR3 region is CASSRNEGGGNQPQHF. For the CDR3, the DNA is TGTGCCAGTAGTAGAAACGAGGGAGGGGGTAATCAGCCCCAGCATTTT. The rearrangement uses TRBV19 and TRBJ1-5; D perhaps matches TRBD1 (6 bases). The V end was cut by 4 bases, the J end by 4 bases, with 17 bases between. The CDR3 sequence is 16 residues long. Germline V gene data show CDR1 as LNHDA and CDR2 as SQIVND (reference sequence).

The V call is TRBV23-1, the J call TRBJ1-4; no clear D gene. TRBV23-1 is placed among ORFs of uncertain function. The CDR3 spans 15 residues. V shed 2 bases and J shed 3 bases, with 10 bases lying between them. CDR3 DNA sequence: TGCGCCAGCAGTCAACGGGGAGGATCTAATGAAAAACTGTTTTTT. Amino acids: CASSQRGGSNEKLFF.

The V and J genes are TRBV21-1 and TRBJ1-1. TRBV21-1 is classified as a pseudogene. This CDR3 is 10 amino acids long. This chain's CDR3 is CSRVNTEAFF. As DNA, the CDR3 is TGTTCACGGGTGAACACTGAAGCTTTCTTT.

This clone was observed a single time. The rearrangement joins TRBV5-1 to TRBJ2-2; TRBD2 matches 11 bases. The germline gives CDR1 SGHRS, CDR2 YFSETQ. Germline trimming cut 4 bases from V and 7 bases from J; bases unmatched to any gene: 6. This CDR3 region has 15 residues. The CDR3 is CASSLEGTSGGELFF. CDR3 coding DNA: TGCGCCAGCAGCCTCGAGGGGACTAGCGGCGGGGAGCTGTTTTTT.

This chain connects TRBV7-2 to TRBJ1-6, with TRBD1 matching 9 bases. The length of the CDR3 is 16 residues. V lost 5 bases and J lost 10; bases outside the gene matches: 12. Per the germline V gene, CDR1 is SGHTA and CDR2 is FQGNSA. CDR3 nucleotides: TGTGCCAGCAGCCCTACAGCCGGGACAGGGTACTCACCCCTCCACTTT. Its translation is CASSPTAGTGYSPLHF.

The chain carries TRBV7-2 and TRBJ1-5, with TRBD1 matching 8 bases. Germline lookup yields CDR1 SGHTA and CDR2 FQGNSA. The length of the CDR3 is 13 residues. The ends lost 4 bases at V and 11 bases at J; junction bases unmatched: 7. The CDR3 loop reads CASSSDRAETQHF. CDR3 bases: TGTGCCAGCAGCTCGGACAGGGCCGAGACCCAGCATTTT.

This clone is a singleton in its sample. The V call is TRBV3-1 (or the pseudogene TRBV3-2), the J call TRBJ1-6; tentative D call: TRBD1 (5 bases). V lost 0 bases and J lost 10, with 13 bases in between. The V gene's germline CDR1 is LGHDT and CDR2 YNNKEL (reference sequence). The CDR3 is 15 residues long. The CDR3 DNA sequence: TGTGCCAGCAGCCAAGATATAGGGGTGGGCTCACCCCTCCACTTT. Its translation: CASSQDIGVGSPLHF.

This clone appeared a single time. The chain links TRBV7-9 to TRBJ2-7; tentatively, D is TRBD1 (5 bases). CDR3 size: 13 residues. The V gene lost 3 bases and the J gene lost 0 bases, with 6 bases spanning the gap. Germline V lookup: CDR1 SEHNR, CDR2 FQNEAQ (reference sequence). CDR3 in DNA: TGTGCCAGCAGCTTCGACAGCTCCTACGAGCAGTACTTC. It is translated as CASSFDSSYEQYF. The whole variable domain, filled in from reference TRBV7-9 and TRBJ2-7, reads DTGVSQNPRHKITKRGQNVTFRCDPISEHNRLYWYRQTLGQGPEFLTYFQNEAQLEKSRLLSDRFSAERPKGSFSTLEIQRTEQGDSAMYLCASSFDSSYEQYFGPGTRLTVT.

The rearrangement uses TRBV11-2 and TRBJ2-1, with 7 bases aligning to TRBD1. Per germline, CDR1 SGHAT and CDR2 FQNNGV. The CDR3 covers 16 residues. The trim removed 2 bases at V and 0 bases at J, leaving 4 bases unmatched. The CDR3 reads CASSLPGTASYNEQFF. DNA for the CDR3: TGTGCCAGCAGCTTACCCGGGACAGCCTCCTACAATGAGCAGTTCTTC.

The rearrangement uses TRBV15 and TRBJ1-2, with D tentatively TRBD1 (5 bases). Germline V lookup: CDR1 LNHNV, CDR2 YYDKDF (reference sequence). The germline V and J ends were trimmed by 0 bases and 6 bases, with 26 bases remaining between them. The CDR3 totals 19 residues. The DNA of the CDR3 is TGTGCCACCAGCAGAGATTTCGCCTCCTACAGGAACCCATTTAATGGCTACACCTTC. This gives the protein CATSRDFASYRNPFNGYTF. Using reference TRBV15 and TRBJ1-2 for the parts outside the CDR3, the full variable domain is DAMVIQNPRYQVTQFGKPVTLSCSQTLNHNVMYWYQQKSSQAPKLLFHYYDKDFNNEADTPDNFQSRRPNTSFCFLDIRSPGLGDTAMYLCATSRDFASYRNPFNGYTFGSGTRLTVV.

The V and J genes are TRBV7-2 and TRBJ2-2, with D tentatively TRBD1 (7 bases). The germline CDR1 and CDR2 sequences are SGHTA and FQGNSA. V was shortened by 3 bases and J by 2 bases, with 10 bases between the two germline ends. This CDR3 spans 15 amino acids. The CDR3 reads CASSLEGANTGELFF. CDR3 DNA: TGTGCCAGCAGCTTGGAGGGGGCTAACACCGGGGAGCTGTTTTTT.

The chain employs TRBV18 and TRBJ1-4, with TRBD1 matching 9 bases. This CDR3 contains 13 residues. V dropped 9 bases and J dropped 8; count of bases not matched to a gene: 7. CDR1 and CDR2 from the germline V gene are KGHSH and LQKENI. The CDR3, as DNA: TGTGCCAGTTCTCCGGGACAGGGAGAAAAACTGTTTTTT. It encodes CASSPGQGEKLFF.

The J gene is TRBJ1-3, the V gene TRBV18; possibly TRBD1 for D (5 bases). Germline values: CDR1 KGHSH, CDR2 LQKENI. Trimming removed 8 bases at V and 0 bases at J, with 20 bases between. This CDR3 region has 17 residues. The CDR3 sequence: CASAKPWGSNSGNTIYF. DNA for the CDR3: TGTGCCAGCGCTAAGCCCTGGGGCTCTAACTCTGGAAACACCATATATTTT.

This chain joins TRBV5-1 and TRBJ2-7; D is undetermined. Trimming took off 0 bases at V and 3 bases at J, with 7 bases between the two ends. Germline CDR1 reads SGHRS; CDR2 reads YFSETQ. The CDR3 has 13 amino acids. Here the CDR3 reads CASSLDPFYEQYF. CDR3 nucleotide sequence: TGCGCCAGCAGCTTGGATCCTTTCTACGAGCAGTACTTC.

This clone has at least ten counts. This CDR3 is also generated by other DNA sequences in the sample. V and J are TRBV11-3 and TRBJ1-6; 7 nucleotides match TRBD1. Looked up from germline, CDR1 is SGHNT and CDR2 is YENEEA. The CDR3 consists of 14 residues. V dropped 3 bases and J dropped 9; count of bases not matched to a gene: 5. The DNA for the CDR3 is TGTGCCAGCAGCTTGACAGGGTATGGTTCACCCCTCCACTTT. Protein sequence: CASSLTGYGSPLHF.

The CDR3 spells CASSTMGGVDSEAFF. CDR3 sequence (DNA): TGTGCCAGCTCAACGATGGGCGGGGTCGACTCTGAAGCTTTCTTT. The chain has TRBV18 and TRBJ1-1; the D is unclear. The CDR3 runs to 15 residues. The V end lost 5 bases, the J end lost 6 bases, and 19 bases lay between the germline ends. Germline-derived CDR1 and CDR2 are KGHSH and LQKENI.

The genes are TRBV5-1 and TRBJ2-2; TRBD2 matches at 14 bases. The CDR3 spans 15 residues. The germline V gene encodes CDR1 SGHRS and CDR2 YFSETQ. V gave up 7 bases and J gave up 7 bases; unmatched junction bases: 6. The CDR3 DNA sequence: TGCGCCAGCGTGGGGACTAGCGGGAGTCTCGGGGAGCTGTTTTTT. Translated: CASVGTSGSLGELFF.

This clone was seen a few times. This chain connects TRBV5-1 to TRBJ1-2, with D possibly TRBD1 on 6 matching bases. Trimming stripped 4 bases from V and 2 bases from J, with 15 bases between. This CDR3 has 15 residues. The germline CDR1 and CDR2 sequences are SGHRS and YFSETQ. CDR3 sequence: CASSPMGGGNYGYTF. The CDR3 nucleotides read TGCGCCAGCAGCCCCATGGGGGGGGGCAACTATGGCTACACCTTC.

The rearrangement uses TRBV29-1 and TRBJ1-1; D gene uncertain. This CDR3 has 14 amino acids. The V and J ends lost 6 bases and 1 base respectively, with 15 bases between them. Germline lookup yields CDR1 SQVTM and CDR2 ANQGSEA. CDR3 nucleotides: TGCAGCGTGGTCCGGGAGTTTAGGAACACTGAAGCTTTCTTT. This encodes CSVVREFRNTEAFF.

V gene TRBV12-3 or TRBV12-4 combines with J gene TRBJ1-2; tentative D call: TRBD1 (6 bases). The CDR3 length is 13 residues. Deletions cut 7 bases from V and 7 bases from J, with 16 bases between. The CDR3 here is CASTYAQGGGYTF. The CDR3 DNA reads TGTGCCAGCACGTACGCACAGGGTGGTGGCTACACCTTC.